This note documents a single T cell receptor gamma chain sequence. Its antigen is not known. This sample stems from a study of Vδ1+ human thymocytes. Study results and limitations: Highly polyclonal TRG and TRD repertoires with Gaussian CDR3 length distributions appeared in thymus.

J gave up 8 bases and V 6 bases, and 10 bases lay outside the gene matches. CDR3 length: 12 amino acids. CDR1 is EGSTGY and CDR2 is YDSYTSSV in the germline V gene. Extracted RNA was reverse transcribed into cDNA. Pooled V-gene forward primers with one constant-region reverse primer generated the CDR3 amplicons by multiplex PCR. TCRdb re-called clones from the multiplex PCR reads using CATT. The table includes 35,000 or so gamma-chain clones, 20% to 25% detected once. This TCR was sampled from a girl less than two years old who had congenital heart surgery. The chain links TRGV4 to TRGJ1 or TRGJ2. Sequenced: Vdelta1+ gamma-delta thymocytes from the thymus. Documented subset: FACS-sorted CD3+ TCRalphabeta- TCRVdelta1+ TCRVdelta2- thymocytes. CDR3 protein: CATWTPAHKKLF. The CDR3 DNA reads as TGTGCCACCTGGACTCCGGCACATAAGAAACTCTTT.